A single sample gave rise to the 6 T cell receptor beta chains below, sequenced in a study of T cells in Graves' hyperthyroidism and ophthalmopathy. The source material, RNA transcripts, was used to amplify TCR beta CDR3 regions. RT-PCR in the first round (using the HTBI primer set) targeted the TCR CDR3. Using its own MiXCR run on the multiplex PCR reads, TCRdb lists one record per CDR3 protein. The profile shows 350,000 or so distinct CDR3 sequences, around 18% of them singletons. Material for sequencing was blood. These receptors were collected from a woman between 35 and 50 years old with Graves' ophthalmopathy.

This clonotype has ten or more counts. A read error may be the cause here, since a much bigger clone is one base away. This chain uses TRBV7-8 with TRBJ1-5; D perhaps matches TRBD1 (6 bases). In germline, CDR1 is SGHVS, CDR2 FQNEAQ. This CDR3 has 13 amino acids. CDR3 protein: CASSALQGQPQRF. The CDR3 nucleotides read TGTGCCAGCAGCGCACTACAGGGTCAGCCCCAGCGTTTT.

In its sample, this clonotype was seen many times. The chain employs TRBV25-1 and TRBJ1-1; D ambiguous. V was clipped by 1 base and J by 2 bases, with 8 bases between them. Germline V gives CDR1 MGHDK, CDR2 SYGVNS. There are 14 residues in the CDR3. CDR3 amino acids: CASSESAANTEAFF. The CDR3 nucleotides read TGTGCCAGCAGTGAATCGGCGGCCAACACTGAAGCTTTCTTT.

About this clonotype: This may be a read error: a much more frequent sequence differs by one nucleotide. V and J are TRBV2 and TRBJ1-6; the D is unclear. The CDR3 contains 14 residues. Germline-derived CDR1 and CDR2 are SNHLY and FYNNEI. Here the CDR3 reads CASSTGKDNSPLYF. The CDR3 nucleotides read TGTGCCAGCAGTACCGGGAAAGATAATTCACCCCTCTACTTT.

This clonotype has ten or more counts. J is TRBJ1-1 and V is TRBV29-1, with TRBD1 matching 8 bases. Germline-derived CDR1 and CDR2 are SQVTM and ANQGSEA. This CDR3 contains 13 residues. V lost 4 bases and J lost 2; bases outside the gene matches: 3. The CDR3: CSVVDRENTEAFF. The CDR3 coding sequence is TGCAGCGTTGTGGACAGGGAAAACACTGAAGCTTTCTTT.

This clonotype was seen ten or more times. The gene calls are TRBV12-3 or TRBV12-4 and TRBJ2-5; 7 bases are a match to TRBD2. Trimming at V came to 5 bases and at J to 5 bases, leaving 14 bases not matched to a gene. The CDR3 is made up of 16 amino acids. For the CDR3, the DNA is TGTGCCAGCAGTCTATCCATTGGCGGGAGCTATGAGACCCAGTACTTC. It specifies CASSLSIGGSYETQYF.

This clonotype was seen repeatedly, ten times or more. The V and J genes are TRBV7-8 and TRBJ1-1; 7 positions agree with TRBD1. Germline CDR1 and CDR2: SGHVS and FQNEAQ. The CDR3 runs 15 residues. J was trimmed by 5 bases and V by 5 bases; bases with no gene match: 11. CDR3 residues: CASSQRLTGRTEAFF. In nucleotides, the CDR3 is TGTGCCAGCAGCCAACGCCTGACAGGGCGGACTGAAGCTTTCTTT.